Ten or more counts support the clone carrying this TCR beta chain. The antigen is not known. Using RNA template, CDR3s of TCR alpha and beta were amplified with iRepertoire arm-PCR. TCRdb recomputed calls from the multiplex PCR reads with MiXCR, one row per CDR3 protein. The sample holds under 200,000 distinct CDR3 sequences; 30% to 40% are singletons and the top ten take just over 20%. Per germline, CDR1 MNHEY and CDR2 SVGEGT. This CDR3 contains 13 residues. Trimming took 5 bases from V and 5 from J, leaving 12 bases between them. The data were obtained in a study of glioma-infiltrating T cells. Points from the study as a whole: Non-neoplastic patients had below-expected tissue-blood divergence, while all gliomas exceeded expectation. Only very few CDR3 sequences appeared in both tissue and blood.

The sequence was collected from a human donor with low-grade glioma or glioblastoma, undergoing nonglioma brain surgery, or in good health (not recorded which). V usage is TRBV6-2 or TRBV6-3 and J usage is TRBJ1-1; D remains ambiguous. Sequenced sample: glioma tissue, nonneoplastic brain tissue, or PBMCs (not recorded which). The CDR3 sequence is CASSPPRRTEAFF. The CDR3 nucleotides read TGTGCCAGCAGTCCCCCTCGGAGGACTGAAGCTTTCTTT.